One sample yielded the 5 T cell receptor beta chains listed below, sequenced in a study of T cells after yellow fever vaccination. MiXCR, applied by TCRdb to the 5' RACE reads, yields one record per CDR3 protein. The sample holds 90,000 to 130,000 distinct CDR3 sequences; 7% to 8.5% are singletons and the top ten take roughly 27%. The input for sequencing was CD8+ T cells sorted from PBMCs, taken 45 days after the yellow fever booster vaccination. The receptors were sampled from a man under 40 who received the YFV17D yellow fever vaccine.

The table lists this clonotype with many counts. This chain joins TRBV20-1 and TRBJ2-1; TRBD2 might be the D (6 bases). The CDR3 sequence is 15 residues long. From germline, CDR1 is DFQATT and CDR2 SNEGSKA (reference sequence). Trimming removed 5 bases at V and 3 bases at J, with 17 bases between. The CDR3 region is CSAHRERGDYNEQFF. DNA of the CDR3: TGCAGTGCTCATCGGGAGCGCGGTGACTACAATGAGCAGTTCTTC.

This clonotype was seen ten or more times. This chain connects TRBV5-1 to TRBJ2-1, with TRBD2 as a possible D gene (6 bases). The CDR3 consists of 15 residues. The V end was cut by 3 bases, the J end by 2 bases, with 12 bases between. Germline lookup yields CDR1 SGHRS and CDR2 YFSETQ. CDR3 amino acids: CASSYNSGPYNEQFF. The CDR3 DNA reads TGCGCCAGCAGCTATAATAGCGGTCCCTACAATGAGCAGTTCTTC.

V is TRBV7-2 and J is TRBJ2-1; 9 bases line up with TRBD2. The CDR3 covers 15 residues. The V gene's germline CDR1 is SGHTA and CDR2 FQGNSA. After removal of 5 bases from V and 8 bases from J, the junction contained 10 bases not matched to a gene. CDR3 protein: CASSRTSLAGDEQFF. The CDR3 DNA reads TGTGCCAGCAGCCGTACTAGTTTAGCGGGGGATGAGCAGTTCTTC.

On this clonotype: A read error is possible here, since a much larger clone lies one base away. This rearrangement joins TRBV29-1 to TRBJ2-1; D might be TRBD1 (6 bases). Trimming shortened V by 1 base and J by 2 bases, and 9 bases separated the two germline ends. This CDR3 is 14 amino acids long. Per the germline V gene, CDR1 is SQVTM and CDR2 is ANQGSEA. CDR3 DNA sequence: TGCAGCGTTGAAGGACAGGTAACCTACAATGAGCAGTTCTTC. It yields the protein CSVEGQVTYNEQFF.

J is TRBJ2-3 and V is TRBV24-1; TRBD1 matches at 9 bases. Germline V CDR1 and CDR2: KGHDR, SFDVKD. The CDR3 sequence is 15 residues long. V shed 4 bases, J shed 4 bases, and the junction held 5 bases outside the gene matches. CDR3 sequence (DNA): TGTGCCACCAGTGACCGGGACAGGGACCCAGATACGCAGTATTTT. Its protein product is CATSDRDRDPDTQYF.